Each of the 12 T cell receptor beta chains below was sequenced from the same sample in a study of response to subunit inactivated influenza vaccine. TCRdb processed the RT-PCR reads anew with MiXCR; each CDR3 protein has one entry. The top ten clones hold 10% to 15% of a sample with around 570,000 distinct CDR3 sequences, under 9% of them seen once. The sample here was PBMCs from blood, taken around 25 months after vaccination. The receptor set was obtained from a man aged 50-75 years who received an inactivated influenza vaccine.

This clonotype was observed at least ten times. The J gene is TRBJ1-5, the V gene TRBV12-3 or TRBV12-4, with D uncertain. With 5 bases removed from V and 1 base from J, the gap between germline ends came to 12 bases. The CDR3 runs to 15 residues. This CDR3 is CASSVADASNQPQHF. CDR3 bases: TGTGCCAGCAGTGTGGCCGATGCGAGCAATCAGCCCCAGCATTTT.

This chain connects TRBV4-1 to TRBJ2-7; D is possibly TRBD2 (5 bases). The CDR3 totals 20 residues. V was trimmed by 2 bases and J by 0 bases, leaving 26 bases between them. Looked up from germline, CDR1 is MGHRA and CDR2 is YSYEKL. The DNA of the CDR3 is TGCGCCAGCAGCCAAATCCTCCCCCCGCTCGGAGGAGCGGCCTCCTACGAGCAGTACTTC. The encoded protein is CASSQILPPLGGAASYEQYF.

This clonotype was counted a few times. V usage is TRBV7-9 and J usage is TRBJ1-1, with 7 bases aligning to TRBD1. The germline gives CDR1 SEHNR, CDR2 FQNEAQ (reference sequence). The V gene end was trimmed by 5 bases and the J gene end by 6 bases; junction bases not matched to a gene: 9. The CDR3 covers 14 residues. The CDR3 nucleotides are TGTGCCAGCAGCACCCGGACAGGCGGCCCTGAAGCTTTCTTT. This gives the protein CASSTRTGGPEAFF.

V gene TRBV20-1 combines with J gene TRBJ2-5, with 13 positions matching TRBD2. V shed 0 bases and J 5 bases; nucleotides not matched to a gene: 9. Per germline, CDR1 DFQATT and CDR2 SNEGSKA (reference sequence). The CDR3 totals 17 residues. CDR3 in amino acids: CSARDLLAGGYRETQYF. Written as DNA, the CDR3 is TGCAGTGCTAGAGATCTACTAGCGGGAGGGTACCGGGAGACCCAGTACTTC.

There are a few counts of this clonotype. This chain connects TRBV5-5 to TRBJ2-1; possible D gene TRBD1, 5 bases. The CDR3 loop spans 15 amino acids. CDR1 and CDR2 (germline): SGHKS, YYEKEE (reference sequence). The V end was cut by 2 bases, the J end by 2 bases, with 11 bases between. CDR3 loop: CASSFKLDTYNEQFF. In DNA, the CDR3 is TGTGCCAGCAGCTTCAAATTGGACACCTACAATGAGCAGTTCTTC.

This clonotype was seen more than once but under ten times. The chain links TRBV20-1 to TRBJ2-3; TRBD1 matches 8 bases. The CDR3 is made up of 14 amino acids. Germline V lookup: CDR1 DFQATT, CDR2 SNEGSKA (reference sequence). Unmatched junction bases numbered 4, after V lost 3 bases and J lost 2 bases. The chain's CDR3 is CSARGTGYTDTQYF. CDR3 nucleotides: TGCAGTGCTAGGGGGACAGGATACACAGATACGCAGTATTTT.

The CDR3 DNA reads TGTGCCATCAGTGAGTCCATTTCACCAGAATCTGGGGAGCTGTTTTTT. This gives the protein CAISESISPESGELFF. The V gene is TRBV10-3, the J gene TRBJ2-2; D unresolved. The length of the CDR3 is 16 residues. V lost 0 bases and J lost 8, with 16 bases in between. Per the germline V gene, CDR1 is ENHRY and CDR2 is SYGVKD.

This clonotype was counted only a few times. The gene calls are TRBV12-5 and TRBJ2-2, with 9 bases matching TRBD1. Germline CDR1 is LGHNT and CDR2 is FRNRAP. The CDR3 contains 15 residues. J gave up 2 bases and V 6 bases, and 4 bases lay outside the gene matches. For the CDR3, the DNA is TGTGCTAGTGGCCTGGGACAGGGCAACACCGGGGAGCTGTTTTTT. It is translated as CASGLGQGNTGELFF.

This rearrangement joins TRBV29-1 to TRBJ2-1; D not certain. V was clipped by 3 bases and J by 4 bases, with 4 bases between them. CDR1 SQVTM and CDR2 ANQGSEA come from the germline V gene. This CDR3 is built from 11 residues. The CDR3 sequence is CSVDLYNEQFF. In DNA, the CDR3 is TGCAGCGTTGATTTGTACAATGAGCAGTTCTTC.

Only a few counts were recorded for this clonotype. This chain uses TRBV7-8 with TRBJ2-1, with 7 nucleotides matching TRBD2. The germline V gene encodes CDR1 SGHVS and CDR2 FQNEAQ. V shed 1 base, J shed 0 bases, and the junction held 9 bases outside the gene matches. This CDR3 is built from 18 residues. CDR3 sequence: CASSLGRAGLSSYNEQFF. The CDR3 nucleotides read TGTGCCAGCAGCTTAGGTCGAGCGGGACTTAGCTCCTACAATGAGCAGTTCTTC.

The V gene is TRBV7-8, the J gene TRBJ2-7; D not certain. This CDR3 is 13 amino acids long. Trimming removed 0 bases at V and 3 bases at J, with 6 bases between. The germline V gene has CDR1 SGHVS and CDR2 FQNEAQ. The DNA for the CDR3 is TGTGCCAGCAGCTTAGCGCTGGGCTACGAGCAGTACTTC. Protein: CASSLALGYEQYF. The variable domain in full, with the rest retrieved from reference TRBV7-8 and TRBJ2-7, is GAGVSQSPRYKVAKRGQDVALRCDPISGHVSLFWYQQALGQGPEFLTYFQNEAQLDKSGLPSDRFFAERPEGSVSTLKIQRTQQEDSAVYLCASSLALGYEQYFGPGTRLTVT.

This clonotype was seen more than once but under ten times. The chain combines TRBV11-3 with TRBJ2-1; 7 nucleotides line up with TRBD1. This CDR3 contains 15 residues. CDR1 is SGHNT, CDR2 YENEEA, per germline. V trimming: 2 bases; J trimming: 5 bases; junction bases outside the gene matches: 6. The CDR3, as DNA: TGTGCCAGCAGCTTAAGGGCAGGGGGACACAATGAGCAGTTCTTC. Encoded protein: CASSLRAGGHNEQFF.